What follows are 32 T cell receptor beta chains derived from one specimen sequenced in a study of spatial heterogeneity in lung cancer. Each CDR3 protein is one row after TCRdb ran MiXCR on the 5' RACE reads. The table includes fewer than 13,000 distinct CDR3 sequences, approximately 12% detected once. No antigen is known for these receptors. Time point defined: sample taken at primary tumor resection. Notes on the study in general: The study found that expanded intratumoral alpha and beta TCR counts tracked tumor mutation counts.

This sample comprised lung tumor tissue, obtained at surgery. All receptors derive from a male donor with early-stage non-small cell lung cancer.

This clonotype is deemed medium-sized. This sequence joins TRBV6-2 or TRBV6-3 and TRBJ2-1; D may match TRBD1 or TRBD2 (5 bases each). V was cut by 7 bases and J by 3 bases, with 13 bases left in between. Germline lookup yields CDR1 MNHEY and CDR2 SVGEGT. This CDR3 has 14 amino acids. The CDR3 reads CASTPRGRYNEQFF. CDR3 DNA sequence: TGTGCCAGCACCCCTCGGGGCCGCTACAATGAGCAGTTCTTC.

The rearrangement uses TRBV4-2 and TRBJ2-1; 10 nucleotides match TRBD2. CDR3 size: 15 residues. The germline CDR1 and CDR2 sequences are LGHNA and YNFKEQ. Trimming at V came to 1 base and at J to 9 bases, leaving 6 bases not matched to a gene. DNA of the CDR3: TGTGCCAGCAGCCAAGGTAGCGGGGGGCCAAGTGAGCAGTTCTTC. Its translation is CASSQGSGGPSEQFF.

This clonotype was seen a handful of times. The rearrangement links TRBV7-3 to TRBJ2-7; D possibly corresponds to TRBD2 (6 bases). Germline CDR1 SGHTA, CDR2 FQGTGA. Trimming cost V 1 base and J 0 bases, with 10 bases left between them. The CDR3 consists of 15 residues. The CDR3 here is CASSLRAGSSYEQYF. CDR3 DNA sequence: TGTGCCAGCAGCTTAAGGGCGGGGAGCTCCTACGAGCAGTACTTC.

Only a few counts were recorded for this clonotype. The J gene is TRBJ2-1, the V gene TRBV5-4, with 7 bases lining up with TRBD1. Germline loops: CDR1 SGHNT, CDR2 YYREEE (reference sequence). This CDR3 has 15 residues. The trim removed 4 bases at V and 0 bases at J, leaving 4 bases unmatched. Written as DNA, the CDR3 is TGTGCCAGCAGCCTGGACAGGTCCTCCTACAATGAGCAGTTCTTC. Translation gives CASSLDRSSYNEQFF.

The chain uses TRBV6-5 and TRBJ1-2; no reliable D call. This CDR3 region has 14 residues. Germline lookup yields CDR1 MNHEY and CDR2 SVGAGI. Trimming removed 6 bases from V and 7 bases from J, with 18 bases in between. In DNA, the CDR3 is TGTGCCAGCAGCTCCGTTATGAGGATTCGTGGCTACACCTTC. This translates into CASSSVMRIRGYTF.

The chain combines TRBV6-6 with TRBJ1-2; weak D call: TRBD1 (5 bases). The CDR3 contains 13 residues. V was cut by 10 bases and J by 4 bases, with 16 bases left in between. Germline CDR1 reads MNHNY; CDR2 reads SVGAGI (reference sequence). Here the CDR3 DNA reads TGTGCCATCACGGGGCTCATAGGCTATGGCTACACCTTC. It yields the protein CAITGLIGYGYTF.

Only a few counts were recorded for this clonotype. Here the CDR3 DNA reads TGTGCCAGCAGTTCCGTTAGCAATCAGCCCCAGCATTTT. It translates to CASSSVSNQPQHF. The V and J genes are TRBV6-2 or TRBV6-3 and TRBJ1-5; D gene ambiguous. The CDR3 contains 13 residues. The ends were cut back, 4 bases at V and 0 bases at J, with 4 bases in the middle. Germline values: CDR1 MNHEY, CDR2 SVGEGT.

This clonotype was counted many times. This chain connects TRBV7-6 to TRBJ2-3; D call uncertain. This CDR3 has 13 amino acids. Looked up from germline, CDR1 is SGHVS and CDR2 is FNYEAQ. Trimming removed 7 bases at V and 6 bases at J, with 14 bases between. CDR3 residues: CASTRHPRDTQYF. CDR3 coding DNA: TGTGCCAGCACCAGACACCCCAGGGATACGCAGTATTTT.

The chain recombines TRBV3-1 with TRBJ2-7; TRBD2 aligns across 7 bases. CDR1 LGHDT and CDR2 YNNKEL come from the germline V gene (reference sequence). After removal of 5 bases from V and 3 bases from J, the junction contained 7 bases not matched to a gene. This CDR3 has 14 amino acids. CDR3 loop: CASSSGGLRYEQYF. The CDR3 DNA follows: TGTGCCAGCAGCTCGGGGGGACTTCGCTACGAGCAGTACTTC.

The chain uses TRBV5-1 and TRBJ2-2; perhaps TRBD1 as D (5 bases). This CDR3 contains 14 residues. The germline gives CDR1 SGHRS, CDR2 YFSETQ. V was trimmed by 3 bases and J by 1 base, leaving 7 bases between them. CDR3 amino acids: CASSSDRNTGELFF. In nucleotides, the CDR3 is TGCGCCAGCAGCTCCGACAGGAACACCGGGGAGCTGTTTTTT. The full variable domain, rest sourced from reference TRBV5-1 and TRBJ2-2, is KAGVTQTPRYLIKTRGQQVTLSCSPISGHRSVSWYQQTPGQGLQFLFEYFSETQRNKGNFPGRFSGRQFSNSRSEMNVSTLELGDSALYLCASSSDRNTGELFFGEGSRLTVL.

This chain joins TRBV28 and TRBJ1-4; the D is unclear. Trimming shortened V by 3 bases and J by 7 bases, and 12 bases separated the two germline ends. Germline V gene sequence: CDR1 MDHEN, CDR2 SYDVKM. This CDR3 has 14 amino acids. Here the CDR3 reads CASSLAGVREKLFF. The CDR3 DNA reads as TGTGCCAGCAGTTTGGCCGGTGTGCGTGAAAAACTGTTTTTT.

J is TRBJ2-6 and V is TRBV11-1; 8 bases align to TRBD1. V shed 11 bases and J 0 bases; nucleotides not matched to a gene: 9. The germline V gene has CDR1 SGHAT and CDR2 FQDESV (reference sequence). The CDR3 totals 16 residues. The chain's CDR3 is CAVAGQVDSGANVLTF. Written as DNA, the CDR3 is TGTGCCGTCGCGGGACAGGTCGACTCTGGGGCCAACGTCCTGACTTTC.

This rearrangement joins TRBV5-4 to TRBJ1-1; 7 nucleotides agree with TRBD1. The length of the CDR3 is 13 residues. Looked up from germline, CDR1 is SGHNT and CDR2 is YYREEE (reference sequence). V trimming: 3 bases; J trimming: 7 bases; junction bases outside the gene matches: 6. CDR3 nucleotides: TGTGCCAGCAGCTGGACAGGAAATATTGAAGCTTTCTTT. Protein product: CASSWTGNIEAFF.

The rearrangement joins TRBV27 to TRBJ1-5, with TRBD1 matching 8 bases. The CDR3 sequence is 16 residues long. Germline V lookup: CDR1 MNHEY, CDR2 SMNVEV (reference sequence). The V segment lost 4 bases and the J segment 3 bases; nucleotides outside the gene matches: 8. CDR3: CASSSRMGQDNQPQHF. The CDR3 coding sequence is TGTGCCAGCAGTTCCCGGATGGGACAGGACAATCAGCCCCAGCATTTT.

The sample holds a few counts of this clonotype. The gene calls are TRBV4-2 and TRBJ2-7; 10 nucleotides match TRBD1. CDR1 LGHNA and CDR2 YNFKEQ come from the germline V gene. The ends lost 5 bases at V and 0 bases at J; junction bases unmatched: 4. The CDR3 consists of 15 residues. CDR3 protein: CASSSRDRGSYEQYF. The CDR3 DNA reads TGTGCCAGCAGCTCCCGGGACAGGGGCTCCTACGAGCAGTACTTC.

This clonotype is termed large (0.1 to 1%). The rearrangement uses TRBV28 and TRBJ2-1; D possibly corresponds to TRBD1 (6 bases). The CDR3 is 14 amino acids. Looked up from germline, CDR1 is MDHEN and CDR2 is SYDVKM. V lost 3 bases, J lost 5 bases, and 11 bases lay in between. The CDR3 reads CASSLGASHNEQFF. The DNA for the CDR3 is TGTGCCAGCAGTTTGGGGGCTAGCCACAATGAGCAGTTCTTC.

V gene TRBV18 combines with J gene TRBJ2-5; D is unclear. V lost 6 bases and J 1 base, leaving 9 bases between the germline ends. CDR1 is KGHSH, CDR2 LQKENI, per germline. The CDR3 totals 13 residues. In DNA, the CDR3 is TGTGCCAGCTCCCCTAAGGCCCAAGAGACCCAGTACTTC. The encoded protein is CASSPKAQETQYF.

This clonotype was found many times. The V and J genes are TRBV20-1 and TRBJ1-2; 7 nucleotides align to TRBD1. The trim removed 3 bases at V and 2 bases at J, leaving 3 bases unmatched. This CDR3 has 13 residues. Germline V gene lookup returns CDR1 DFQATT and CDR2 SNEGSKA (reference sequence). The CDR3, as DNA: TGCAGTGCTAGGCCGGGACAGAACTATGGCTACACCTTC. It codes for CSARPGQNYGYTF.

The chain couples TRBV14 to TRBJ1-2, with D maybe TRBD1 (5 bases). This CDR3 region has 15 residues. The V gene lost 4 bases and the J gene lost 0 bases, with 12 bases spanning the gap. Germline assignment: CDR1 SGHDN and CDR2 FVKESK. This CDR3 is CASSLARQPNYGYTF. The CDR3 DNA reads TGTGCCAGCAGCCTAGCGAGACAGCCTAACTATGGCTACACCTTC.

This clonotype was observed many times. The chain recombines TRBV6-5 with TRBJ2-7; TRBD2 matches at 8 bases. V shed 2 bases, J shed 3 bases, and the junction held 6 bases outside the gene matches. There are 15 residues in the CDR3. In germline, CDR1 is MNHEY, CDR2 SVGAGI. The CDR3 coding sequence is TGTGCCAGCAGTTACCAGCCTGGGACTAGCTACGAGCAGTACTTC. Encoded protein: CASSYQPGTSYEQYF.

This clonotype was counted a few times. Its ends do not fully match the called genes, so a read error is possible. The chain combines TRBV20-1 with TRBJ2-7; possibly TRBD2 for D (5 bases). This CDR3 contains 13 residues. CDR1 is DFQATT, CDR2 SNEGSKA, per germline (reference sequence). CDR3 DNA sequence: TGCAGTACTAGAACCGGGGTCCCCTACGAGCAGTACTTC. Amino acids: CSTRTGVPYEQYF.

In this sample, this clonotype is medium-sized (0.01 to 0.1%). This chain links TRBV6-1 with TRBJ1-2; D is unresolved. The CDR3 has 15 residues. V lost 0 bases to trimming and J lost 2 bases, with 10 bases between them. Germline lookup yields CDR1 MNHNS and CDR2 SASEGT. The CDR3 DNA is TGTGCCAGCAGTGAAGCGGGGTTCGCAAACTATGGCTACACCTTC. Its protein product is CASSEAGFANYGYTF.

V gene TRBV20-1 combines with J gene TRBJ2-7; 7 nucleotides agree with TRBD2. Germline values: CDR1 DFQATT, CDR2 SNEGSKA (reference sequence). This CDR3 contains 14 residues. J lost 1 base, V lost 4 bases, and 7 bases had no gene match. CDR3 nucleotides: TGCAGTGCTAACCAGGGAGGGTATTCCTACGAGCAGTACTTC. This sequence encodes CSANQGGYSYEQYF.

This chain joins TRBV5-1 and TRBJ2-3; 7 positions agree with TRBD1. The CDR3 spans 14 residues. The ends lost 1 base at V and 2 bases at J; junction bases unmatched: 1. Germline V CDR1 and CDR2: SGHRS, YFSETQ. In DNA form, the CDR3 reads TGCGCCAGCAGCTTGCAGGGGGACACAGATACGCAGTATTTT. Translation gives CASSLQGDTDTQYF.

For the CDR3, the DNA is TGCGCCAGCATGGGGGAGGGGGCCCGCACAGATACGCAGTATTTT. Its protein is CASMGEGARTDTQYF. The chain joins TRBV10-2 to TRBJ2-3, with D perhaps matching TRBD1 or TRBD2 (7 bases each). The germline V and J ends were trimmed by 7 bases and 1 base, with 15 bases remaining between them. The CDR3 contains 15 residues. Germline values: CDR1 WSHSY, CDR2 SAAADI.

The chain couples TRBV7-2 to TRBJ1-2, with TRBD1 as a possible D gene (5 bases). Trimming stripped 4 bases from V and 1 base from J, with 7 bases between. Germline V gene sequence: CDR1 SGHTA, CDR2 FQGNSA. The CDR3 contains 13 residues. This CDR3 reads CASSSGHNYGYTF. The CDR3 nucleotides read TGTGCCAGCAGCTCCGGACATAACTATGGCTACACCTTC.

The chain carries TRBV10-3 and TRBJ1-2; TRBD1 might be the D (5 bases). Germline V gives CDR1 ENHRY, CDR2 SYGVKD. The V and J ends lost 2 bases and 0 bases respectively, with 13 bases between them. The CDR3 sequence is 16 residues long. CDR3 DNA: TGTGCCATCAGTGAGCGGCGCGACAGCCCTAACTATGGCTACACCTTC. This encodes CAISERRDSPNYGYTF.

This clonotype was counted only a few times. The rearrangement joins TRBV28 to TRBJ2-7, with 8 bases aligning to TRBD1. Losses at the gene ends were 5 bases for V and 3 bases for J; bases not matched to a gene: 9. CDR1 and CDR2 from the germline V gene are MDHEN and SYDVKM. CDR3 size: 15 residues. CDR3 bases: TGTGCCAGCAGTCCTAGGACAGGGAACTTCTACGAGCAGTACTTC. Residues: CASSPRTGNFYEQYF.

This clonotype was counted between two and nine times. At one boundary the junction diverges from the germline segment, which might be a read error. CDR3 sequence: CANSRERMNTEAFF. The CDR3 nucleotides are TGCGCCAACAGCCGGGAACGGATGAACACTGAAGCTTTCTTT. The gene calls are TRBV4-1 and TRBJ1-1; D uncertain. Germline CDR1 reads MGHRA; CDR2 reads YSYEKL. The CDR3 length is 14 residues.

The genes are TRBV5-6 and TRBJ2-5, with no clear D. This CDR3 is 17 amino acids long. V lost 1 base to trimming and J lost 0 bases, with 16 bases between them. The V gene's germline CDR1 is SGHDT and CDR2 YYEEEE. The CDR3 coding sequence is TGTGCCAGCAGCTTGTGGCCGCTCCTTAAGTACCAAGAGACCCAGTACTTC. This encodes CASSLWPLLKYQETQYF. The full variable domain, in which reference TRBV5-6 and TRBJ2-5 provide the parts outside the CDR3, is DAGVTQSPTHLIKTRGQQVTLRCSPKSGHDTVSWYQQALGQGPQFIFQYYEEEERQRGNFPDRFSGHQFPNYSSELNVNALLLGDSALYLCASSLWPLLKYQETQYFGPGTRLLVL.

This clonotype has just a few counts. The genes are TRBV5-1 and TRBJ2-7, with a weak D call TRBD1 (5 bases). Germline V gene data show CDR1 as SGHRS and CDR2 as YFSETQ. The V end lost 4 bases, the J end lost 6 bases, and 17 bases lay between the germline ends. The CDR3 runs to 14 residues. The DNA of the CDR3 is TGCGCCAGCAGCACCCAGGGTGGATTGGCCGAGCAGTACTTC. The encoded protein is CASSTQGGLAEQYF. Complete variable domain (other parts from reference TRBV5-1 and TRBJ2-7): KAGVTQTPRYLIKTRGQQVTLSCSPISGHRSVSWYQQTPGQGLQFLFEYFSETQRNKGNFPGRFSGRQFSNSRSEMNVSTLELGDSALYLCASSTQGGLAEQYFGPGTRLTVT.

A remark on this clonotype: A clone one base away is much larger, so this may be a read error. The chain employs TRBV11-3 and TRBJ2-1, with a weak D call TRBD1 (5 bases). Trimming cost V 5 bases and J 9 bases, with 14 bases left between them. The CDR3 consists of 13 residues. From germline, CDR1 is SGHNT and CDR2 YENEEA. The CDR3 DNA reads TGTGCCAGCAGCATAGGGGCGGCGGCTGAGCAGTTCTTC. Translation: CASSIGAAAEQFF.